Detailed here is one T cell receptor beta chain. The germline V gene has CDR1 SGHRS and CDR2 YFSETQ. Trimming removed 4 bases from V and 8 bases from J, with 13 bases in between. This CDR3 comprises 13 residues. This entry belongs to a study of Ad26.COV2.S vaccination and SARS-CoV-2 variants. As for the study in general: Ad26.COV2.S, an intramuscular injection, was given once or twice 56 days apart.

Treatment defined: 15 to 20 received Ad26.COV2.S at low or high dose, single or two shots; 5 received placebo; per-sample allocation not given. After the first vaccine or placebo injection, samples were drawn on day 63. Donation came from an adult in Boston who was aged 18-55 years. Vaccine was an Ad26 vector expressing Wuhan-strain SARS-CoV-2 spike. Clones were read by immunoSEQ multiplex PCR, and TCRdb kept only the in-frame ones, dropping some. The data contain roughly 510,000 clones, approximately 90% of them singletons. The receptor comes from a person between 18 and 60 years old who received the Ad26.COV2.S COVID-19 vaccine or a placebo. Sample: peripheral blood, taken in a trial of Ad26.COV2.S vaccine versus placebo. This chain joins TRBV5-1 and TRBJ2-1; a weak D match, TRBD2 (6 bases). In DNA form, the CDR3 reads TGCGCCAGCAGCCCCGGTGGGGGGTATGAGCAGTTCTTC. Translating gives CASSPGGGYEQFF.